The T cell receptor beta chain described here comes from a study of T cells in Graves' hyperthyroidism and ophthalmopathy (dated by TCRdb to between 2018 and 2021). Some background on the complete study: Peripheral blood was sampled at the time of initial diagnosis, prior to any treatment. To identify TCR V-J signatures that set the groups apart, the researchers used a discovery cohort of 100 or so patients, made up of 40 to 45 with Graves' ophthalmopathy and 57 with stable Graves' hyperthyroidism. Prospective prediction of ophthalmopathy was tested in an independent validation cohort of fewer than 20 hyperthyroidism patients and approximately 17 patients who later progressed to ophthalmopathy. The roughly 90 discovery patients were divided at random into training and test sets in a 7:3 ratio. The study also compared thyroid tissue and blood T-cell repertoires from more than 5 Graves' hyperthyroidism patients. Following sampling, methimazole starting at 30 mg daily was given to hyperthyroidism patients, and high-dose intravenous methylprednisolone was given to ophthalmopathy patients. The paper reports TCR Vbeta CDR3 sequencing of roughly 140 peripheral blood samples: approximately 41 ophthalmopathy, 70 to 85 hyperthyroidism and around 17 progressor patients. Overall results and qualifications from the work: Most expanded thyroid clonotypes (frequency above 0.001) were also found in blood, which suggests that blood repertoires may mirror thyroid immune responses. In validation, progression to ophthalmopathy was predicted by the model with roughly 69% sensitivity and 72.22% specificity, a median of about 6 months before onset. Sample size was not statistically predetermined, and blinding of investigators to group allocation was not performed. Ophthalmopathy was separated from stable hyperthyroidism by a 13 V-J signature model, with around 90% sensitivity and approximately 81% specificity obtained in cross-validation and 80%/75% obtained in testing.

In the ophthalmopathy patients, disease was moderately to severely active, with a Clinical Activity Score of 3 or more, a NOSPECS grade of 4 or more, and a duration of less than 3 months. Exclusion was applied to patients with uncontrolled infections, other autoimmune diseases, pregnancy or lactation. Diagnoses were established on the basis of clinical symptoms, serum thyroxine and TRAb, thyroid ultrasound, and orbital computed tomography. Ficoll-Paque density gradient centrifugation was used to isolate PBMCs from around 10 ml of fresh peripheral blood. Total RNA was extracted with Trizol reagent, and quality was checked on an Agilent 2100 Bioanalyzer. A note on this clonotype: The target of this receptor is not known. Base-call qualities are not available, and no considerably larger clone is one nucleotide away.

V loses 5 bases of germline sequence and J loses 4 bases, and the interval between the two ends is 15 bases. From the germline V gene, CDR1 is SGHRS and CDR2 is YFSETQ. Its CDR3 holds 14 amino acids, cysteine through phenylalanine. The read is trimmed to its CDR3 DNA, 42 bases read in frame from base 1. TCR beta CDR3 regions were amplified from RNA transcripts. The first round of RT-PCR for the TCR CDR3 was performed with the HTBI primer set and the Qiagen OneStep RT-PCR kit. The libraries were constructed in a second round of multiplex PCR and then size-selected and purified. Paired-end sequencing of the libraries was performed with 100 bp reads on an Illumina HiSeq2000. Turning to the authors' computational methods: SOAPnuke was used to process the raw data, with reads discarded if the reads contained adapters or uncalled bases, had a mean Phred below 15, or lacked an exact constant-primer or identifier match. COPE v1.2.5 was used to merge the high-quality paired reads, and each unique nucleotide sequence was defined as a clonotype. MiTCR v1.1 was used to align clonotypes to the IMGT TRBV, TRBD and TRBJ reference segments. Analysis was restricted to V-J combinations with a frequency above 0.0001, which covered about 99% of repertoires. A TCS score was defined as the ratio between F50 (clonal expansion) and ExV (chaos), using BLOSUM62-based TCRdist between CDR3 peptides within each V-J. Welch's t-statistics and random forest reduced 514 V-J features to around 14, which were used in a naive Bayes classifier (R e1071). Clones were called with MiXCR by TCRdb after fastp trimmed the public reads at Q25, and only in-frame beta chains were retained. Duplicate CDR3 protein sequences are folded into a single record with the most common DNA and genes. The V and J calls here are based on TCRdb, not the publication. A total of about 480,000 distinct CDR3 sequences appear in this sample, approximately 24% of them only once. About 11% of the sample comes from the top ten.

The clonotype comes from a woman aged 25 to 39 with Graves' ophthalmopathy. The sequence links TRBV5-1 to TRBJ1-1, with no D gene named confidently. The sample comprised blood. For the CDR3, the sequence is CASRQTPYGTEAFF. The nucleotide sequence is TGCGCCAGCAGACAGACACCTTACGGCACTGAAGCTTTCTTT. The full variable domain, with segments outside the CDR3 supplied by the reference TRBV5-1 and TRBJ1-1 proteins, appears as KAGVTQTPRYLIKTRGQQVTLSCSPISGHRSVSWYQQTPGQGLQFLFEYFSETQRNKGNFPGRFSGRQFSNSRSEMNVSTLELGDSALYLCASRQTPYGTEAFFGQGTRLTVV.